Shown below are 30 T cell receptor beta chains from a single sample sequenced in a study of cytomegalovirus exposure and HLA in healthy donors. PCR used 60 Vbeta primers and 13 Jbeta primers. Profiling relied on immunoSEQ multiplex PCR, and the TCRdb table lists in-frame clones only, not all of them. The sample shows under 200,000 clones, approximately 80% of them seen only once. The sequenced sample consisted of PBMCs. The receptors derive from a young woman in good health and CMV-seronegative.

The V and J genes are TRBV6-5 and TRBJ1-4; no definite D call. The germline V and J ends were trimmed by 4 bases and 8 bases, with 14 bases remaining between them. Germline V CDR1 and CDR2: MNHEY, SVGAGI. The CDR3 consists of 14 residues. CDR3 residues: CASSFTTSTEKLFF. The CDR3 DNA is TGTGCCAGCAGTTTTACCACTTCCACCGAAAAACTGTTTTTT.

The V and J genes are TRBV18 and TRBJ2-5; TRBD1 aligns across 10 bases. J gave up 6 bases and V 2 bases, and 6 bases lay outside the gene matches. The CDR3 totals 15 residues. From germline, CDR1 is KGHSH and CDR2 LQKENI. CDR3 nucleotide sequence: TGTGCCAGCTCACCATCGACAGGGGGCGAACAGACCCAGTACTTC. The encoded protein is CASSPSTGGEQTQYF.

V gene TRBV5-5 combines with J gene TRBJ2-1; 10 bases align to TRBD1. The CDR3 spans 16 residues. The germline V gene encodes CDR1 SGHKS and CDR2 YYEKEE (reference sequence). Trimming removed 4 bases from V and 7 bases from J; junction bases left unmatched: 11. CDR3 sequence: CASSPLPGQGMNEQFF. The CDR3 DNA reads TGTGCCAGCAGCCCGCTTCCGGGACAGGGGATGAATGAGCAGTTCTTC.

A single count supports this clone. The CDR3: CASSKKSRFEQYF. The CDR3 DNA follows: TGTGCCAGCAGCAAAAAGTCGCGCTTCGAGCAGTACTTC. The rearrangement links TRBV21-1 to TRBJ2-7; TRBD2, the table's D call, lacks a check against the DNA. TRBV21-1 is marked as a pseudogene. This CDR3 is built from 13 residues.

The chain couples TRBV30 to TRBJ1-4; D may be TRBD1 (5 bases). Trimming shortened V by 5 bases and J by 17 bases, and 18 bases separated the two germline ends. CDR1 and CDR2 from the germline V gene are GTSNPN and SVGIG (reference sequence). The CDR3 covers 11 residues. The CDR3 DNA reads TGTGCCTGGGGCCTGGGAGGGGCGATATTTTTT. As protein: CAWGLGGAIFF. Combining the CDR3 with reference TRBV30 and TRBJ1-4 gives the whole variable domain SQTIHQWPATLVQPVGSPLSLECTVEGTSNPNLYWYRQAAGRGLQLLFYSVGIGQISSEVPQNLSASRPQDRQFILSSKKLLLSDSGFYLCAWGLGGAIFFGSGTQLSVL.

The chain links TRBV5-5 to TRBJ1-2, with D perhaps matching TRBD1 (6 bases). This CDR3 has 18 amino acids. The germline V gene has CDR1 SGHKS and CDR2 YYEKEE (reference sequence). Trimming pared 4 bases from V and 5 bases from J, leaving 27 bases between. The CDR3 here is CASSLTQGPTTSRYGYTF. The CDR3 region has the DNA TGTGCCAGCAGCCTTACTCAGGGGCCGACTACCTCACGTTATGGCTACACCTTC.

The J gene is TRBJ2-2, the V gene TRBV19; D possibly corresponds to TRBD1 (5 bases). Germline V gene data show CDR1 as LNHDA and CDR2 as SQIVND (reference sequence). The CDR3 runs 13 residues. The CDR3 reads CASLQGRAGELFF. CDR3 bases: TGTGCTTCACTCCAGGGTCGGGCCGGGGAGCTGTTTTTT.

The gene calls are TRBV5-6 and TRBJ1-3; D possibly corresponds to TRBD1 (6 bases). This CDR3 is 19 amino acids long. Trimming removed 4 bases from V and 0 bases from J, with 23 bases in between. Germline CDR1 reads SGHDT; CDR2 reads YYEEEE. CDR3 sequence: CASSASQPPRTASGNTIYF. As DNA, the CDR3 is TGTGCCAGCAGCGCCTCACAGCCGCCTCGGACAGCCTCTGGAAACACCATATATTTT.

This clone has only one observation. The chain carries TRBV18 and TRBJ1-4; the D is unclear. This CDR3 is built from 12 residues. Trimming left V 3 bases short and J 7 bases short, with 6 bases between. Germline V gene lookup returns CDR1 KGHSH and CDR2 LQKENI. CDR3 sequence reads: CASSPEGEKLFF. CDR3 bases: TGTGCCAGCTCACCTGAGGGTGAAAAACTGTTTTTT.

The chain joins TRBV15 to TRBJ2-7; D might be TRBD2 (5 bases). CDR1 is LNHNV, CDR2 YYDKDF, per germline (reference sequence). There are 13 residues in the CDR3. V lost 3 bases and J lost 7, with 13 bases in between. CDR3 nucleotide sequence: TGTGCCACCAGCAGGAGGGTAGATCTGGAGCAGTACGTC. This gives the protein CATSRRVDLEQYV.

The V and J genes are TRBV30 and TRBJ2-7; the D gene is possibly TRBD1 (5 bases). The V and J ends lost 3 bases and 6 bases respectively, with 24 bases between them. The CDR3 totals 16 residues. Germline V gene data show CDR1 as GTSNPN and CDR2 as SVGIG (reference sequence). CDR3 DNA sequence: TGTGCCTGGAGACCTTTTGGGGCCCCGAAACTGTGCGAGCAGTACTTC. Its protein product is CAWRPFGAPKLCEQYF.

The chain has TRBV28 and TRBJ2-3, with 8 bases identical to TRBD1. This CDR3 contains 15 residues. The trim removed 4 bases at V and 3 bases at J, leaving 6 bases unmatched. The V gene's germline CDR1 is MDHEN and CDR2 SYDVKM. The CDR3 sequence: CASSSGGAGTDTQYF. In nucleotides, the CDR3 is TGTGCCAGCAGTTCAGGGGGCGCGGGGACAGATACGCAGTATTTT.

This chain links TRBV11-3 with TRBJ1-5; D possibly corresponds to TRBD1 (5 bases). The CDR3 length is 19 residues. Trimming pared 1 base from V and 0 bases from J, leaving 19 bases between. Per the germline V gene, CDR1 is SGHNT and CDR2 is YENEEA. In nucleotides, the CDR3 is TGTGCCAGCAGCTTAGTCCCGGGGGTGGACCCGAATAGCAATCAGCCCCAGCATTTT. Its protein product is CASSLVPGVDPNSNQPQHF.

The chain employs TRBV6-1 and TRBJ1-2; D may be TRBD1 (6 bases). CDR3 length equals 12 residues. Germline loops: CDR1 MNHNS, CDR2 SASEGT. Trimming cost V 6 bases and J 4 bases, with 9 bases left between them. The CDR3 DNA sequence: TGTGCCAGCAGCCGACAGGTCTATGGCTACACCTTC. This sequence encodes CASSRQVYGYTF.

This clone was seen only a few times. V and J are TRBV5-1 and TRBJ2-7; TRBD2 matches 10 bases. V shed 4 bases, J shed 6 bases, and the junction held 7 bases outside the gene matches. Germline CDR1 is SGHRS and CDR2 is YFSETQ. The length of the CDR3 is 14 residues. The CDR3: CASSTRLAGFEQYV. CDR3 DNA sequence: TGCGCCAGCAGCACTCGACTAGCGGGTTTCGAGCAGTACGTC.

In nucleotides, the CDR3 is TGTGCCAGCAAGGGACAGGGGGCTGCCACAGATACGCAGTATTTT. Translating it yields CASKGQGAATDTQYF. The rearrangement uses TRBV5-8 and TRBJ2-3, with 12 positions matching TRBD1. The CDR3 totals 15 residues. The V gene end was trimmed by 6 bases and the J gene end by 2 bases; junction bases not matched to a gene: 4. CDR1 and CDR2 from the germline V gene are SGHTS and YDEGEE.

This rearrangement joins TRBV2 to TRBJ2-3; TRBD1 agrees at 7 bases. J lost 3 bases, V lost 1 base, and 19 bases had no gene match. CDR3 length equals 20 residues. Germline V CDR1 and CDR2: SNHLY, FYNNEI. Written as DNA, the CDR3 is TGTGCCAGCAGTGAAGTCATAACCCCTGACAGGGAAGAACCTACAGATACGCAGTATTTT. It codes for CASSEVITPDREEPTDTQYF.

This clone was seen once. V gene TRBV7-8 combines with J gene TRBJ1-5; no reliable D call. Trimming stripped 8 bases from V and 5 bases from J, with 10 bases between. The CDR3 is made up of 12 amino acids. Germline CDR1 SGHVS, CDR2 FQNEAQ. In DNA form, the CDR3 reads TGTGCCAGCCGGTGGGGAGATCAGCCCCAGCATTTT. It yields the protein CASRWGDQPQHF.

The V gene is TRBV6-5, the J gene TRBJ1-4; 7 nucleotides agree with TRBD1. The CDR3 runs to 15 residues. Germline V lookup: CDR1 MNHEY, CDR2 SVGAGI. The junction had 11 bases not matched to a gene; V was cut back by 5 bases and J by 8 bases. The CDR3 region has the DNA TGTGCCAGCAGTCCAGGACAGGCCTCCTGGGAAAAACTGTTTTTT. This encodes CASSPGQASWEKLFF.

The chain links TRBV2 to TRBJ2-3, with 9 bases matching TRBD1. Trimming at V came to 9 bases and at J to 3 bases, leaving 10 bases not matched to a gene. The CDR3 loop spans 15 amino acids. Germline V gene lookup returns CDR1 SNHLY and CDR2 FYNNEI. The CDR3 sequence: CASGRDRASTDTQYF. The CDR3 DNA is TGTGCCAGTGGCCGGGACAGGGCCTCGACAGATACGCAGTATTTT.

V and J are TRBV5-6 and TRBJ2-3; TRBD2 aligns across 11 bases. The V and J ends lost 4 bases and 0 bases, in that order; junction bases with no gene match: 10. The CDR3 spans 18 residues. Germline lookup yields CDR1 SGHDT and CDR2 YYEEEE. The chain's CDR3 is CASSTGTSGMSSTDTQYF. DNA of the CDR3: TGTGCCAGCAGCACCGGGACTAGCGGAATGTCTAGCACAGATACGCAGTATTTT.

This chain connects TRBV19 to TRBJ2-3; D is possibly TRBD1 (7 bases). CDR1 and CDR2 from the germline V gene are LNHDA and SQIVND (reference sequence). V lost 5 bases and J 1 base, leaving 16 bases between the germline ends. The CDR3 is 16 residues long. CDR3 nucleotides: TGTGCCAGTAGTGCGACAGGGAGGCTGGGCACAGATACGCAGTATTTT. Translated: CASSATGRLGTDTQYF. The entire variable domain, with the rest obtained from reference TRBV19 and TRBJ2-3, is as follows: DGGITQSPKYLFRKEGQNVTLSCEQNLNHDAMYWYRQDPGQGLRLIYYSQIVNDFQKGDIAEGYSVSREKKESFPLTVTSAQKNPTAFYLCASSATGRLGTDTQYFGPGTRLTVL.

The chain joins TRBV27 to TRBJ1-1, with D possibly being TRBD1 (5 bases). Trimming left V 1 base short and J 0 bases short, with 9 bases between. Germline values: CDR1 MNHEY, CDR2 SMNVEV (reference sequence). The CDR3 extends over 15 amino acids. The CDR3 spells CASSLYGGMNTEAFF. The CDR3 DNA reads TGTGCCAGCAGTTTATACGGGGGTATGAACACTGAAGCTTTCTTT.

The chain couples TRBV19 to TRBJ1-3; the D is unclear. The CDR3 is 15 amino acids. V was pared by 2 bases and J by 0 bases, with 8 bases between. CDR1 and CDR2 (germline): LNHDA, SQIVND (reference sequence). The DNA for the CDR3 is TGTGCCAGTAGTATAATACAGTACTCTGGAAACACCATATATTTT. Its translation is CASSIIQYSGNTIYF. The complete variable domain, with remaining parts taken from reference TRBV19 and TRBJ1-3, reads DGGITQSPKYLFRKEGQNVTLSCEQNLNHDAMYWYRQDPGQGLRLIYYSQIVNDFQKGDIAEGYSVSREKKESFPLTVTSAQKNPTAFYLCASSIIQYSGNTIYFGEGSWLTVV.

The rearrangement uses TRBV5-4 and TRBJ2-3; 11 positions agree with TRBD2. The CDR3 covers 16 residues. V lost 6 bases to trimming and J lost 1 base; unmatched junction nucleotides: 7. Germline V gene data show CDR1 as SGHNT and CDR2 as YYREEE (reference sequence). CDR3 in amino acids: CASTIAGGPRTDTQYF. In DNA form, the CDR3 reads TGTGCCAGCACCATAGCGGGAGGGCCGCGCACAGATACGCAGTATTTT.

V is TRBV28 and J is TRBJ2-1, with D possibly being TRBD2 (5 bases). V gave up 8 bases and J gave up 4 bases, with 6 bases separating them. The germline V gene encodes CDR1 MDHEN and CDR2 SYDVKM. The CDR3 length is 11 residues. The CDR3 reads CASGLYNEQFF. The CDR3 DNA reads TGTGCCAGCGGACTTTACAATGAGCAGTTCTTC.

The chain has TRBV9 and TRBJ2-5, with D perhaps matching TRBD1 (5 bases). TRBJ2-7 explains the end of the DNA better; the J call may be wrong. The CDR3 covers 15 residues. Germline V gene lookup returns CDR1 SGDLS and CDR2 YYNGEE. The CDR3 region has the DNA TGTGCCAGCAGCGTAGTTGACAGTATAATCTACGAGCAGTACTTC. It yields the protein CASSVVDSIIYEQYF.

This rearrangement joins TRBV28 to TRBJ2-1; D gene unclear. CDR1 and CDR2 (germline): MDHEN, SYDVKM. This CDR3 spans 17 amino acids. V lost 2 bases and J lost 0, with 14 bases in between. The CDR3 protein is CASSLQREPDSYNEQFF. The DNA for the CDR3 is TGTGCCAGCAGTTTACAGCGCGAACCTGACTCCTACAATGAGCAGTTCTTC.

The chain joins TRBV7-9 to TRBJ1-2, with a possible D match to TRBD1 (6 bases). The V gene lost 5 bases and the J gene lost 6 bases, with 19 bases spanning the gap. This CDR3 is 15 amino acids long. Looked up from germline, CDR1 is SEHNR and CDR2 is FQNEAQ (reference sequence). This CDR3 is CASSASLDRTHGYTF. CDR3 nucleotides: TGTGCCAGCAGCGCTAGTCTAGACAGGACCCATGGCTACACCTTC.

The chain couples TRBV4-3 to TRBJ2-3; D gene unclear. Trimming took off 1 base at V and 6 bases at J, with 23 bases between the two ends. This CDR3 comprises 18 residues. The germline V gene encodes CDR1 LGHNA and CDR2 YSLEER. The CDR3 loop reads CASSQAPPASVSPDTQYF. In DNA, the CDR3 is TGCGCCAGCAGCCAAGCTCCCCCCGCCAGCGTGAGTCCTGATACGCAGTATTTT.